Given below is one TCR beta chain in context. Its antigen remains unidentified. It was CD45RO-negative cells, positively selected for CCR7, that made up naive CD8 cells, with terminally differentiated effector memory CD45RA+ cells excluded. This record comes from a study of shared clonotypes between healthy human individuals. Regarding the study as a whole: Unshared clonotypes carried lower generation probabilities than those common to all four donors.

This CDR3 is built from 15 residues. Trimming removed 3 bases from V and 0 bases from J, with 12 bases in between. Germline V gene sequence: CDR1 LGHNA, CDR2 YNFKEQ. Only in-frame clones appear in the TCRdb table, and some are missing; sequencing was by immunoSEQ multiplex PCR. The sample lists some 2.1 million clones; over 85% were seen once. This TCR derives from a man between 18 and 29 years old in good health. Some clones in this sample may be carry-over from other donors' samples. Material for sequencing was naive CD8+ T cells from PBMCs. This chain uses TRBV4-2 with TRBJ2-7; the D gene is possibly TRBD2 (5 bases). CDR3 bases: TGTGCCAGCAGCCATGAGGGAGAGTTCTCCTACGAGCAGTACTTC. The encoded protein is CASSHEGEFSYEQYF.